This TCR beta chain is drawn from a study of blood T cells in healthy people across ages. The study, taken as a whole, reports: Compared with aged donors, long-lived donors showed fewer expanded clones, suggesting selection.

Every donor provided 9.5 to 10 milliliters of peripheral blood. The amount of total RNA extracted per sample was at least 6 micrograms. CDR1 and CDR2 from the germline V gene are MNHEY and SVGAGI. V was clipped by 3 bases and J by 8 bases, with 13 bases between them. The CDR3 loop spans 13 amino acids. Primed by a sample-barcoded 5' primer and a J-beta primer mix, a second PCR proceeded for about 6 to 12 cycles. Each cDNA was tagged by a template-switch adaptor containing 12 random nucleotides. Using its own MiXCR run on the 5' RACE reads, TCRdb lists one record per CDR3 protein. The profile shows around 1.7 million distinct CDR3 sequences, 28% of them singletons. This clonotype showed up just a few times. Its antigen is unidentified.

Sample: blood. The sequence came from a woman aged 25 to 45 in good health. J is TRBJ1-2 and V is TRBV6-5; D gene unclear. CDR3 region: CASSYGRLRGYTF. The CDR3 coding sequence is TGTGCCAGCAGTTATGGGCGTCTAAGAGGCTACACCTTC.